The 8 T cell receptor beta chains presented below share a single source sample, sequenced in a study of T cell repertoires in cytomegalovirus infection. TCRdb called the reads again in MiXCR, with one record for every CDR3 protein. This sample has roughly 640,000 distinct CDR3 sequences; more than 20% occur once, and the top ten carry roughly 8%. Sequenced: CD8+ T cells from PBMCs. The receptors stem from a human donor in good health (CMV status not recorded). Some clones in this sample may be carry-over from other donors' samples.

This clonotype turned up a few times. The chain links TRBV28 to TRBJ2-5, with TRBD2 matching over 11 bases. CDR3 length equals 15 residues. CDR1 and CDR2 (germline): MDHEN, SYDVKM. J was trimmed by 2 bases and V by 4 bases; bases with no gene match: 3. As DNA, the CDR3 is TGTGCCAGCAGTTGGTGGACTAGCGGGCAAGAGACCCAGTACTTC. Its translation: CASSWWTSGQETQYF.

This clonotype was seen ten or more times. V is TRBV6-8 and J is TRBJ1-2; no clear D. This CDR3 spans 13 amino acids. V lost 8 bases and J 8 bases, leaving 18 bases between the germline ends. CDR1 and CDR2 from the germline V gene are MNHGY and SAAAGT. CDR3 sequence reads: CASPALRVSGYTF. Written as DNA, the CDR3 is TGTGCCAGCCCAGCCTTAAGGGTTTCCGGCTACACCTTC.

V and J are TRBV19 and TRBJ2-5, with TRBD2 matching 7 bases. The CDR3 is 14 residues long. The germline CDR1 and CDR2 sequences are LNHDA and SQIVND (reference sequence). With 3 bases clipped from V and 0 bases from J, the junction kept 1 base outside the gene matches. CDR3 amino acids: CASSILADQETQYF. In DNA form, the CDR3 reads TGTGCCAGTAGTATTCTAGCGGACCAAGAGACCCAGTACTTC.

The CDR3 region is CASSQGFYGYTF. DNA of the CDR3: TGTGCCAGCAGCCAAGGGTTTTATGGCTACACCTTC. The chain has TRBV14 and TRBJ1-2; no clear D. Germline V gives CDR1 SGHDN, CDR2 FVKESK. V dropped 1 base and J dropped 5 bases, with 5 bases sitting between them. The CDR3 length is 12 residues.

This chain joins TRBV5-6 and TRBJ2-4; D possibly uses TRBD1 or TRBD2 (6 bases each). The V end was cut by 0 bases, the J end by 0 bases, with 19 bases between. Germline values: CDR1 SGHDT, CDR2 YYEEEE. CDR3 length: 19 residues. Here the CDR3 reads CASSLGRGGPRLAKNIQYF. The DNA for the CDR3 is TGTGCCAGCAGCTTGGGCAGGGGAGGCCCCCGACTAGCCAAAAACATTCAGTACTTC.

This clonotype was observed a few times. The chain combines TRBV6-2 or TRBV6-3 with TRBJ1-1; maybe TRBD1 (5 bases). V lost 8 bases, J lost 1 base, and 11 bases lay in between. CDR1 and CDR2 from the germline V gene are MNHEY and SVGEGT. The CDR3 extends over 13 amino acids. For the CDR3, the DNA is TGTGCCAGCGACCGGGGGACGAACACTGAAGCTTTCTTT. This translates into CASDRGTNTEAFF.

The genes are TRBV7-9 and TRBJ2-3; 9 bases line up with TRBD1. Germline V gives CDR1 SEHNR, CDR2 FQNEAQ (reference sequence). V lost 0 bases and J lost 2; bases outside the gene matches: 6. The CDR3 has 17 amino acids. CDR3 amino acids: CASSLARTGVNTDTQYF. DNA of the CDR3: TGTGCCAGCAGCTTAGCCCGGACAGGGGTCAACACAGATACGCAGTATTTT.

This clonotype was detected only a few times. CDR3 loop: CASSRLGTEIYGYTF. The CDR3, as DNA: TGTGCCAGCAGCCGCCTTGGGACAGAAATATATGGCTACACCTTC. The chain combines TRBV6-5 with TRBJ1-2; 7 nucleotides match TRBD1. With V trimmed by 6 bases and J by 5 bases, 12 bases remained unmatched. Germline V gene data show CDR1 as MNHEY and CDR2 as SVGAGI. CDR3 length: 15 amino acids.